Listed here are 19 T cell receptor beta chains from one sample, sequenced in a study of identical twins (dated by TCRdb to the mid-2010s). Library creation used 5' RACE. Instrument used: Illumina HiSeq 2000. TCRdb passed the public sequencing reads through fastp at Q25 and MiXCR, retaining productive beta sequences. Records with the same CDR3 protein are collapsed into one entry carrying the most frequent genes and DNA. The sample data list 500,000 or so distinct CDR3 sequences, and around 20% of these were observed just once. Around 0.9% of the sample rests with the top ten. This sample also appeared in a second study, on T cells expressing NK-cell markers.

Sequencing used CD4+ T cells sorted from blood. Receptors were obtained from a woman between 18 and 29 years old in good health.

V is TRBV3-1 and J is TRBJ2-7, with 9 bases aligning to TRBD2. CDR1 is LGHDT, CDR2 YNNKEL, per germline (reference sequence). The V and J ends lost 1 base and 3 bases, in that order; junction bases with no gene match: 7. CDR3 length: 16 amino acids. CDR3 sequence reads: CASSQGFSGRYYEQYF. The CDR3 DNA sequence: TGTGCCAGCAGCCAAGGGTTCAGCGGGAGGTACTACGAGCAGTACTTC.

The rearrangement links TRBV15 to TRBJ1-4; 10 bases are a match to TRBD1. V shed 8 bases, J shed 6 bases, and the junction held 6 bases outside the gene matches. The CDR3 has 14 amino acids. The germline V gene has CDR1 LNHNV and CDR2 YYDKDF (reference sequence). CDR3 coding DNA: TGTGCCACCCGACAGGGGGCTGTAGATGAAAAACTGTTTTTT. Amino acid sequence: CATRQGAVDEKLFF.

The CDR3 loop is CASSTRGRGAFF. For the CDR3, the DNA is TGTGCCAGCAGTACTAGGGGACGAGGGGCTTTCTTT. The gene calls are TRBV6-5 and TRBJ1-1, with D possibly TRBD1 on 5 matching bases. The CDR3 extends over 12 amino acids. Germline-derived CDR1 and CDR2 are MNHEY and SVGAGI. Trimming left V 5 bases short and J 11 bases short, with 15 bases between.

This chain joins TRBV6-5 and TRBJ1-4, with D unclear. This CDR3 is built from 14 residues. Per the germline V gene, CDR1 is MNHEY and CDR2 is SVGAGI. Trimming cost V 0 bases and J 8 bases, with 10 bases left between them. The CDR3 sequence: CASSYSISGEKLFF. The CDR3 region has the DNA TGTGCCAGCAGTTACTCGATATCGGGGGAAAAACTGTTTTTT.

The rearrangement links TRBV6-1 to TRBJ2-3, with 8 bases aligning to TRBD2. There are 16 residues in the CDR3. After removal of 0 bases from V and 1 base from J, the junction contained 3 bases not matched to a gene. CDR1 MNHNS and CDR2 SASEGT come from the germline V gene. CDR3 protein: CASSEAGLAGTDTQYF. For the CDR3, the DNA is TGTGCCAGCAGTGAAGCAGGACTAGCTGGCACAGATACGCAGTATTTT.

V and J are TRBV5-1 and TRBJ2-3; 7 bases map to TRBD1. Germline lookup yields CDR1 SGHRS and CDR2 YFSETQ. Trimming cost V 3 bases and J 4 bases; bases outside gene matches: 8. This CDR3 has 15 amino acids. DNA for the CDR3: TGCGCCAGCAGCTCACTGGGACAGACCTCAGATACGCAGTATTTT. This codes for CASSSLGQTSDTQYF.

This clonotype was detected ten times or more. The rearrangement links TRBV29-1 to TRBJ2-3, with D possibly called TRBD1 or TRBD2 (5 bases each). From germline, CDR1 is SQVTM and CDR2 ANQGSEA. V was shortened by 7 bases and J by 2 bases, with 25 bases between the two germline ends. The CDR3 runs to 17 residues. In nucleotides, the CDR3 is TGCAGCGGGGCCGGGACCCGTACAACCCCCCACACAGATACGCAGTATTTT. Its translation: CSGAGTRTTPHTDTQYF.

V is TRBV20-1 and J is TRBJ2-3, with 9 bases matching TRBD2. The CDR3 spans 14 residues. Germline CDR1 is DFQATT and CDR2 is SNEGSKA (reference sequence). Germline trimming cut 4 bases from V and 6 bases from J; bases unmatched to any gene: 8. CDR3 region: CSAMLAGFSDTQYF. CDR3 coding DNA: TGCAGTGCTATGCTAGCGGGATTTTCGGATACGCAGTATTTT.

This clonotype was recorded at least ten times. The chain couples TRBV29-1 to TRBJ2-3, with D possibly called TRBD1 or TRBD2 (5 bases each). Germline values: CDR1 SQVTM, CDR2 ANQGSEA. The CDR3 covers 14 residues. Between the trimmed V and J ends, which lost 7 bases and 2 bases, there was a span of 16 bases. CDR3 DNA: TGCAGCGCTGGCTCCGGGACCAACACAGATACGCAGTATTTT. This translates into CSAGSGTNTDTQYF.

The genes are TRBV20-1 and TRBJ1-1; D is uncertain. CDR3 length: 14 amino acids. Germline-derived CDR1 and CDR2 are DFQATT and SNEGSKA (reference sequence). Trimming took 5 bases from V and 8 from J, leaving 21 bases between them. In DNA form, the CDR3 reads TGCAGTGCTCCCGCCCGGCAGCCCTGGACGGAAGCTTTCTTT. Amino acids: CSAPARQPWTEAFF.

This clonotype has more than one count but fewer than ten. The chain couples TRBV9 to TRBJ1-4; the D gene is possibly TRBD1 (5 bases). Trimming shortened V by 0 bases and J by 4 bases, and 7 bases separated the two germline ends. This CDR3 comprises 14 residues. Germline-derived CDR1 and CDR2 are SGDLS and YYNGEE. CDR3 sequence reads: CASSVGQNNEKLFF. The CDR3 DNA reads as TGTGCCAGCAGCGTAGGACAGAATAATGAAAAACTGTTTTTT.

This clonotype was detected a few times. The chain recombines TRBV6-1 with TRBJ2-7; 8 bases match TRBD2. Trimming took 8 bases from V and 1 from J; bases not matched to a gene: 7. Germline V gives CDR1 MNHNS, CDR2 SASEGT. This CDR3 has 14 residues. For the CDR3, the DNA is TGTGCCAGCGACGGAGCGGGAGATTCCTACGAGCAGTACTTC. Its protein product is CASDGAGDSYEQYF.

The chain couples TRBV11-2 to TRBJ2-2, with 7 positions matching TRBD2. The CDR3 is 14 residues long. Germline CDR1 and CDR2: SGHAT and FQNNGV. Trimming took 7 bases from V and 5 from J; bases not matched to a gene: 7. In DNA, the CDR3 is TGTGCCAGCACCGGACTAGTAGAGACCGGGGAGCTGTTTTTT. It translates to CASTGLVETGELFF.

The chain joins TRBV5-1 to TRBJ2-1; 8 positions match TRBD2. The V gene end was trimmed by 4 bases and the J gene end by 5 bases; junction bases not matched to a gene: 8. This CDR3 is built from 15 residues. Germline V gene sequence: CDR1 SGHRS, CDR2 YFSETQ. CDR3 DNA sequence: TGCGCCAGCAGCCTTATTGGCGGGGGGAACAATGAGCAGTTCTTC. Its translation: CASSLIGGGNNEQFF. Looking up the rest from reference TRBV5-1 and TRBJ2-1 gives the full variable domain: KAGVTQTPRYLIKTRGQQVTLSCSPISGHRSVSWYQQTPGQGLQFLFEYFSETQRNKGNFPGRFSGRQFSNSRSEMNVSTLELGDSALYLCASSLIGGGNNEQFFGPGTRLTVL.

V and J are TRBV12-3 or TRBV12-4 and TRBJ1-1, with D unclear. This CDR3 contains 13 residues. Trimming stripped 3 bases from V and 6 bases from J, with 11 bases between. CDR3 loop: CASSFGRSAEAFF. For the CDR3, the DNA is TGTGCCAGCAGTTTTGGCAGATCGGCTGAAGCTTTCTTT.

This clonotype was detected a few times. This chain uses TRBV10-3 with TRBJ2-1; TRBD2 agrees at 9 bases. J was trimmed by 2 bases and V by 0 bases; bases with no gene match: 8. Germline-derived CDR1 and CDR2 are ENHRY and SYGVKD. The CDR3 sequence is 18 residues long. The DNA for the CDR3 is TGTGCCATCAGTGAGTCTGAGGGAAAGCGGGAGGCCTACAATGAGCAGTTCTTC. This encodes CAISESEGKREAYNEQFF.

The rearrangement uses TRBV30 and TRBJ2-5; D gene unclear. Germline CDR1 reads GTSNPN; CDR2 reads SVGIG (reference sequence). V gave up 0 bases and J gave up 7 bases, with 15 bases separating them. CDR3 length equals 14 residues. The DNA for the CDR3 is TGTGCCTGGAGTGTAGGGCCGACCGACGGGACCCAGTACTTC. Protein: CAWSVGPTDGTQYF.

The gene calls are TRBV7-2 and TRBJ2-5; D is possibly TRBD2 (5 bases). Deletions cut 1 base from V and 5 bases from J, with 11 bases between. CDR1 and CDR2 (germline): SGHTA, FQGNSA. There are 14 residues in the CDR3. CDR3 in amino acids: CASSLGGMLETQYF. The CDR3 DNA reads TGTGCCAGCAGCTTAGGAGGGATGCTGGAGACCCAGTACTTC.

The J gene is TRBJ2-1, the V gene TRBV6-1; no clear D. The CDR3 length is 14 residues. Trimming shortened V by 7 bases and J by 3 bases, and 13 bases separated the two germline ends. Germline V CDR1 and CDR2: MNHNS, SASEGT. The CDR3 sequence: CASTPRAVYNEQFF. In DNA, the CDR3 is TGTGCCAGCACCCCCCGGGCAGTCTACAATGAGCAGTTCTTC.